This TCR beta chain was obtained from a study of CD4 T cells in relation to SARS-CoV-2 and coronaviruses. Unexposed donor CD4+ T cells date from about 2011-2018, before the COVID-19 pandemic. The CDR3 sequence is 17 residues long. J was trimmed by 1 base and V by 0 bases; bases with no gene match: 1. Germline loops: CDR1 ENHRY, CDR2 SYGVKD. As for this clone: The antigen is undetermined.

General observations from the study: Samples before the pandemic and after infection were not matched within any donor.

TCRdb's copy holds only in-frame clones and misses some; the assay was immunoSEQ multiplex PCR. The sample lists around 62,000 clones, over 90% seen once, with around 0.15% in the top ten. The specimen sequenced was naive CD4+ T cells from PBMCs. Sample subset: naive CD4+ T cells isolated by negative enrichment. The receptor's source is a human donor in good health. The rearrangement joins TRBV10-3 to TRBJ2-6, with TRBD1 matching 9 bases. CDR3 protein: CAISESGQGSGANVLTF. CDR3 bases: TGTGCCATCAGTGAGTCGGGACAGGGATCTGGGGCCAACGTCCTGACTTTC.